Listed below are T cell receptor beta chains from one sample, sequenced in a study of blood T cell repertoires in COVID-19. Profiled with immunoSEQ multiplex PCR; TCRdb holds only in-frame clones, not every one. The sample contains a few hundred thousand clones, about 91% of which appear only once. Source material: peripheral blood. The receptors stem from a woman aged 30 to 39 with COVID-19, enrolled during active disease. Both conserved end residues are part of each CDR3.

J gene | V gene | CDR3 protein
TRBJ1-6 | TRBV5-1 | CASSHLFGQGNSPLHF
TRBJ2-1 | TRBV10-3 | CATGIGDREQFF
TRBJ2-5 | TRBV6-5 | CASSYSGFIRGETQYF
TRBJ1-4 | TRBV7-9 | CASSLDRANEKLFF
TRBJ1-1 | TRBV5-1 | CASSWGLDRVNTEAFF
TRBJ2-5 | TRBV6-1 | CASSEGGQGGETQYF
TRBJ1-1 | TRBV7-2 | CASSLYSRNTEAFF
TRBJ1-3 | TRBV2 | CASSEWRRTIYF
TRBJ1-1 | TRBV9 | CASSGRVDTEAFF
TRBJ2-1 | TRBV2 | CASPGLATNEQFF
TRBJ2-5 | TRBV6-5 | CASTEGETQYF
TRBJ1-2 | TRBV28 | CASSLSGPPYGYTF
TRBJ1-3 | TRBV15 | CATSTKPSGNTIYF
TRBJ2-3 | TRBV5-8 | CASSRGDIAFDTQYF
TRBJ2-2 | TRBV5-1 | CASSLRGGAPGELFF
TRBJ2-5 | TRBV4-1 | CASSQDPSTQETQYF
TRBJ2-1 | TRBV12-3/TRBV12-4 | CASSLGYIEQFF
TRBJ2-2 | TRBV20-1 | CSASPLAGGPGTGELFF
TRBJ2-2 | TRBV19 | CASRQGWTGELFF
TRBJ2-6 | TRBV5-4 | CASSLAGGGGWTGANVLTF
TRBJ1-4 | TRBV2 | CASSDPGVKLFF
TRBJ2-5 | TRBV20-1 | CSASGLAAETQYF
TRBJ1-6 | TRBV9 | CASSVRTDSNSPLHF
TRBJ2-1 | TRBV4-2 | CASSAHDMNEQFF
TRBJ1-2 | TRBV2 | CASSEFEGGGGYTF
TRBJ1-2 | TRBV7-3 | CASSLTGGQGGYGYTF
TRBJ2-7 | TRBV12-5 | CASGFGQTYEQYF
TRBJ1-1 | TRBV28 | CASSSYTNTEAFF
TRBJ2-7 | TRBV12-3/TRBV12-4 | CASSLDPGLGQYF
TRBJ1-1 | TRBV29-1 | CSVDRGGFGTEAFF
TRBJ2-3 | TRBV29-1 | CSVSGTFPDTQYF
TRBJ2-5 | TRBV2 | CASRSGGSETQYF
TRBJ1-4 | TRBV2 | CASSELRSGTTNEKLFF
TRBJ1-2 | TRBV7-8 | CASNLNGDRVGGYTF
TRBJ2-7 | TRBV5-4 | CASSLDRVGEQYF
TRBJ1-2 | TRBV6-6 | CASSYSGQRLNYGYTF